This TCR beta chain was found in a study of T cells in Graves' hyperthyroidism and ophthalmopathy. This clonotype occurred a few times. RNA transcripts provided the source from which TCR beta CDR3 regions were amplified. HTBI primers were the set used in a first-round RT-PCR of the TCR CDR3. TCRdb called the multiplex PCR reads again in MiXCR, with one record for every CDR3 protein. The repertoire consists of some 150,000 distinct CDR3 sequences, with approximately 24% occurring once and the leading ten covering 67%. The V and J ends lost 3 bases and 3 bases respectively, with 12 bases between them. CDR3 length: 15 amino acids. CDR1 is SNHLY and CDR2 is FYNNEI in the germline V gene.

This chain connects TRBV2 to TRBJ2-1; tentatively, D is TRBD1 (7 bases). The sample consisted of blood. This sequence was found in a woman between 45 and 60 years old with Graves' hyperthyroidism that later progressed to Graves' ophthalmopathy. The CDR3 bases are TGTGCCAGCAGTGACTCAGGGGGGAACTACAATGAGCAGTTCTTC. Translated, it gives CASSDSGGNYNEQFF.